The 16 T cell receptor beta chains reported below all come from one sample, sequenced in a study of T cell changes during pregnancy in multiple sclerosis. Measured with immunoSEQ multiplex PCR; TCRdb has only the in-frame clones, and not every one. The sample holds tens of thousands of clones, around 94% seen once. The material sequenced was CD8+ T cells from peripheral blood mononuclear cells, taken in the third trimester of pregnancy. These receptors all come from a female donor in good health, enrolled as a control in a pregnancy study.

The rearrangement joins TRBV30 to TRBJ2-3; 7 bases align to TRBD1. Germline CDR1 GTSNPN, CDR2 SVGIG (reference sequence). This CDR3 region has 14 residues. V was pared by 2 bases and J by 5 bases, with 7 bases of the junction left unmatched. CDR3 loop: CAWSMETGIDTQYF. CDR3 bases: TGTGCCTGGAGTATGGAGACAGGGATAGATACGCAGTATTTT.

The V and J genes are TRBV14 and TRBJ2-5, with TRBD2 as a possible D gene (5 bases). Germline values: CDR1 SGHDN, CDR2 FVKESK. With 3 bases removed from V and 0 bases from J, the gap between germline ends came to 8 bases. The CDR3 runs 14 residues. The CDR3: CASSQRAYQETQYF. The CDR3 nucleotides are TGTGCCAGCAGCCAGCGGGCGTACCAAGAGACCCAGTACTTC.

In its sample, this clone was seen once. The rearrangement links TRBV7-9 to TRBJ2-1; TRBD1 aligns across 8 bases. This CDR3 is built from 16 residues. The V gene end was trimmed by 3 bases and the J gene end by 1 base; junction bases not matched to a gene: 5. Germline CDR1 is SEHNR and CDR2 is FQNEAQ (reference sequence). The DNA of the CDR3 is TGTGCCAGCAGCTTGGGACAGGTGACTTCCTACAATGAGCAGTTCTTC. It translates to CASSLGQVTSYNEQFF.

V gene TRBV11-1 combines with J gene TRBJ1-1; 10 positions agree with TRBD1. Germline CDR1 SGHAT, CDR2 FQDESV (reference sequence). V shed 4 bases, J shed 7 bases, and the junction held 3 bases outside the gene matches. This CDR3 spans 13 amino acids. The CDR3 DNA sequence: TGTGCCAGCAGCTCGGACAGGGGGTTTGAAGCTTTCTTT. Protein: CASSSDRGFEAFF.

This chain uses TRBV6-4 with TRBJ2-3; D unclear. The V gene's germline CDR1 is MRHNA and CDR2 SNTAGT. V lost 3 bases and J 3 bases, leaving 10 bases between the germline ends. The CDR3 is made up of 14 amino acids. The CDR3 is CASSDRSETDTQYF. CDR3 coding DNA: TGTGCCAGCAGTGATCGGAGCGAAACAGATACGCAGTATTTT.

The J gene is TRBJ2-6, the V gene TRBV29-1; 7 bases are a match to TRBD1. CDR1 and CDR2 from the germline V gene are SQVTM and ANQGSEA. The CDR3 loop spans 16 amino acids. V dropped 4 bases and J dropped 2; count of bases not matched to a gene: 8. The CDR3 reads CSVVHNRGAGANVLTF. CDR3 in DNA: TGCAGCGTTGTTCATAACAGGGGCGCTGGGGCCAACGTCCTGACTTTC. The full variable domain, in which reference TRBV29-1 and TRBJ2-6 provide the parts outside the CDR3, is SAVISQKPSRDICQRGTSLTIQCQVDSQVTMMFWYRQQPGQSLTLIATANQGSEATYESGFVIDKFPISRPNLTFSTLTVSNMSPEDSSIYLCSVVHNRGAGANVLTFGAGSRLTVL.

This rearrangement joins TRBV7-9 to TRBJ1-4; TRBD1 might be the D (6 bases). Germline V lookup: CDR1 SEHNR, CDR2 FQNEAQ (reference sequence). This CDR3 spans 15 amino acids. V lost 1 base, J lost 7 bases, and 13 bases lay in between. The CDR3, as DNA: TGTGCCAGCAGCTTAGTAACAGGGAGAAGTGAAAAACTGTTTTTT. As protein: CASSLVTGRSEKLFF.

The chain has TRBV5-4 and TRBJ1-1; D is perhaps TRBD1 (5 bases). Germline CDR1 and CDR2: SGHNT and YYREEE (reference sequence). CDR3 length: 16 amino acids. The V and J ends lost 0 bases and 3 bases respectively, with 15 bases between them. In nucleotides, the CDR3 is TGTGCCAGCAGCTTGGCTACTGGAGGGGTCGACACTGAAGCTTTCTTT. It is translated as CASSLATGGVDTEAFF.

The V call is TRBV13, the J call TRBJ1-1; weak D call: TRBD1 (6 bases). The CDR3 extends over 15 amino acids. Germline lookup yields CDR1 PRHDT and CDR2 FYEKMQ (reference sequence). Trimming removed 3 bases at V and 0 bases at J, with 11 bases between. The CDR3 region is CASSFSQGLNTEAFF. In DNA form, the CDR3 reads TGTGCCAGCAGCTTCTCCCAGGGGCTGAACACTGAAGCTTTCTTT.

This clone was picked up one time. The chain employs TRBV10-3 and TRBJ2-2; D call uncertain. CDR3 size: 14 residues. V lost 3 bases and J lost 6, with 11 bases in between. Germline V gene data show CDR1 as ENHRY and CDR2 as SYGVKD. DNA for the CDR3: TGTGCCATCAGTGACGGAGCGTTCGCCGGGGAGCTGTTTTTT. Its translation is CAISDGAFAGELFF.

The gene calls are TRBV13 and TRBJ2-3, with 7 bases matching TRBD1. The CDR3 extends over 16 amino acids. Trimming cost V 1 base and J 5 bases; bases outside gene matches: 9. Germline CDR1 PRHDT, CDR2 FYEKMQ (reference sequence). This CDR3 is CASSLETGSPEDTQYF. In DNA, the CDR3 is TGTGCCAGCAGCTTAGAGACAGGGAGTCCCGAAGATACGCAGTATTTT. Full variable domain (missing parts from reference TRBV13 and TRBJ2-3): AAGVIQSPRHLIKEKRETATLKCYPIPRHDTVYWYQQGPGQDPQFLISFYEKMQSDKGSIPDRFSAQQFSDYHSELNMSSLELGDSALYFCASSLETGSPEDTQYFGPGTRLTVL.

The chain joins TRBV7-6 to TRBJ2-7; 7 bases fit TRBD1. The V gene end was trimmed by 7 bases and the J gene end by 2 bases; junction bases not matched to a gene: 5. Per germline, CDR1 SGHVS and CDR2 FNYEAQ. The CDR3 is 13 residues long. CDR3 bases: TGTGCCAGCAATCAAGGGGGCACCTACGAGCAGTACTTC. This gives the protein CASNQGGTYEQYF.

This sequence joins TRBV6-4 and TRBJ2-7; TRBD2 might be the D (6 bases). This CDR3 is built from 15 residues. V was clipped by 5 bases and J by 0 bases, with 14 bases between them. Germline values: CDR1 MRHNA, CDR2 SNTAGT. The CDR3 protein is CASSPHGGPSYEQYF. CDR3 DNA sequence: TGTGCCAGCAGTCCCCACGGGGGTCCCTCCTACGAGCAGTACTTC.

The J gene is TRBJ2-1, the V gene TRBV9; 10 bases line up with TRBD2. Germline trimming cut 0 bases from V and 4 bases from J; bases unmatched to any gene: 7. The CDR3 sequence is 17 residues long. Looked up from germline, CDR1 is SGDLS and CDR2 is YYNGEE. CDR3 bases: TGTGCCAGCAGCGTAGTAGGGCTAGCGGGAGATTACAATGAGCAGTTCTTC. This sequence encodes CASSVVGLAGDYNEQFF.

The rearrangement joins TRBV29-1 to TRBJ2-3; D ambiguous. The CDR3 extends over 16 amino acids. The germline gives CDR1 SQVTM, CDR2 ANQGSEA. Trimming took off 2 bases at V and 4 bases at J, with 19 bases between the two ends. The CDR3 loop reads CSVEISYHLRSDTQYF. CDR3 nucleotide sequence: TGCAGCGTTGAAATATCCTATCACCTACGATCAGATACGCAGTATTTT.

This chain uses TRBV9 with TRBJ2-3; 9 bases line up with TRBD2. Germline CDR1 and CDR2: SGDLS and YYNGEE. The CDR3 sequence is 16 residues long. The trim removed 3 bases at V and 2 bases at J, leaving 7 bases unmatched. The CDR3 DNA reads TGTGCCAGCAGCGACTCTAGCGGGATTTCCACAGATACGCAGTATTTT. This sequence encodes CASSDSSGISTDTQYF.